The rows below give T cell receptor beta chains drawn from one sample of a study of blood T cell repertoires in COVID-19. Measured with immunoSEQ multiplex PCR; TCRdb has only the in-frame clones, and not every one. The sample lists around 140,000 clones; approximately 80% were seen once. Input material: peripheral blood. These receptors came from a woman at least 80 years old with active or convalescent COVID-19. CDR3s leave out the opening cysteine and the closing phenylalanine or tryptophan.

V gene: TRBV6-2/TRBV6-3; CDR3 protein: ASSYTQGAGTDTQY
V gene: TRBV5-8; CDR3 protein: ASSLAGDSGNTIY
V gene: TRBV5-4; CDR3 protein: ASSPEPGLAYEQY
V gene: TRBV27; CDR3 protein: ATQPTSAGTDTQY
V gene: TRBV30; CDR3 protein: AWSLSAGELF
V gene: TRBV6-2/TRBV6-3; CDR3 protein: ASSYSPKSGFQPQH
V gene: TRBV10-1; CDR3 protein: ASSNYPNNEQF
V gene: TRBV30; CDR3 protein: AWGGSSYEQY
V gene: TRBV7-2; CDR3 protein: ASTSGQGYGYT
V gene: TRBV5-4; CDR3 protein: ASSLGIGRLNYNEQF
V gene: TRBV6-6; CDR3 protein: ASSYGQGSNQPQH
V gene: TRBV27; CDR3 protein: ASSSWVPGTRDEAF
V gene: TRBV2; CDR3 protein: ASRLGREQPQH
V gene: TRBV2; CDR3 protein: ASSGGLAYSHLTKNIQY
V gene: TRBV19; CDR3 protein: ASSNSNQPQH
V gene: TRBV7-9; CDR3 protein: ASSLAPGQGRNYGYT
V gene: TRBV11-2; CDR3 protein: ASSLDPSGGATDTQY
V gene: TRBV7-8; CDR3 protein: ASSWRISSYEQY
V gene: TRBV24-1; CDR3 protein: ATSTGPGQGSYEQY
V gene: TRBV7-7; CDR3 protein: ASSLGGGGETQY
V gene: TRBV13; CDR3 protein: ASSPSTGGSYGYT
V gene: TRBV15; CDR3 protein: ATGRQGGYSPLH
V gene: TRBV10-1; CDR3 protein: ASSESTGVTEAF
V gene: TRBV7-8; CDR3 protein: ASSIDRGQVLREQY
V gene: TRBV9; CDR3 protein: ASSASQGAETQY
V gene: TRBV7-2; CDR3 protein: ASSPRRAVADTQY
V gene: TRBV15; CDR3 protein: ATSSQRGGYEQY
V gene: TRBV7-2; CDR3 protein: ASSLVRKRDTI
V gene: TRBV5-1; CDR3 protein: ASSLDGTAVFAEAF
V gene: TRBV3-1/TRBV3-2; CDR3 protein: ASSQVHSAYEQY
V gene: TRBV6-5; CDR3 protein: ASTTRERNTEAF
V gene: TRBV19; CDR3 protein: ASSPGQGDGYT
V gene: TRBV11-3; CDR3 protein: ASSLEVAENTEAF
V gene: TRBV5-1; CDR3 protein: ASSLVVRAEQY
V gene: TRBV6-1; CDR3 protein: ASSERGIVEAF
V gene: TRBV7-8; CDR3 protein: ASSLGWGQLANTIY
V gene: TRBV27; CDR3 protein: ASRPGQAGQPQH
V gene: TRBV5-4; CDR3 protein: ASSRKGAGVNEQF
V gene: TRBV28; CDR3 protein: ASRPGAGSGNTIY
V gene: TRBV11-2; CDR3 protein: ASSLEGRGYTEAF
V gene: TRBV4-1; CDR3 protein: ASSQGPGVRAYEQY
V gene: TRBV18; CDR3 protein: ASSPLAGSSYNEQF
V gene: TRBV4-1; CDR3 protein: ASSQDPGGVYEQY
V gene: TRBV30; CDR3 protein: AWSYEASTDTQY
V gene: TRBV7-9; CDR3 protein: ASGAGGSYEQY
V gene: TRBV19; CDR3 protein: ASSIRGTTNEKLF
V gene: TRBV10-3; CDR3 protein: AITDNYEQY
V gene: TRBV6-6; CDR3 protein: ASRRGEQDTEAF
V gene: TRBV4-1; CDR3 protein: ASSHLFGRDTGELF
V gene: TRBV12-5; CDR3 protein: ASGPGGLHTEAF
V gene: TRBV18; CDR3 protein: ASSTGSRYEQY
V gene: TRBV3-1/TRBV3-2; CDR3 protein: ASSPDRVTSEAF
V gene: TRBV18; CDR3 protein: ASSMSQGGGNQPQH
V gene: TRBV12-5; CDR3 protein: ASGPRTSGNTGELF
V gene: TRBV6-5; CDR3 protein: ASSFTGGGGNQPQH